This T cell receptor (beta chain) was identified in a study of brain T cells in children with intractable seizures. Details on this clone: What it recognizes is unknown.

Assay used: immunoSEQ multiplex PCR; TCRdb lists only in-frame clones, some missing. The sample shows about 340,000 clones, roughly 93% of them seen only once. Time point of the sample: blood from clinic visit 5 months post-surgery; TSC patient then seizure free. The CDR3 is 13 amino acids. From germline, CDR1 is MDHEN and CDR2 SYDVKM. The germline V and J ends were trimmed by 6 bases and 8 bases, with 16 bases remaining between them. Study observations and caveats: Viral specificity was inferred only from CDR3 similarity; HCMV serostatus was unknown. Clones missing pre-surgery may reflect undersampling of that blood sample.

The rearrangement links TRBV28 to TRBJ1-1; D is uncertain. The sequencing used peripheral blood, collected approximately 5 months after surgery. The origin of this receptor is a boy under two years old with tuberous sclerosis and intractable seizures. The CDR3 loop is CASSNQWVREAFF. In DNA form, the CDR3 reads TGTGCCAGCAGCAATCAGTGGGTCAGGGAAGCTTTCTTT. The full variable domain, completed using reference TRBV28 and TRBJ1-1, is DVKVTQSSRYLVKRTGEKVFLECVQDMDHENMFWYRQDPGLGLRLIYFSYDVKMKEKGDIPEGYSVSREKKERFSLILESASTNQTSMYLCASSNQWVREAFFGQGTRLTVV.